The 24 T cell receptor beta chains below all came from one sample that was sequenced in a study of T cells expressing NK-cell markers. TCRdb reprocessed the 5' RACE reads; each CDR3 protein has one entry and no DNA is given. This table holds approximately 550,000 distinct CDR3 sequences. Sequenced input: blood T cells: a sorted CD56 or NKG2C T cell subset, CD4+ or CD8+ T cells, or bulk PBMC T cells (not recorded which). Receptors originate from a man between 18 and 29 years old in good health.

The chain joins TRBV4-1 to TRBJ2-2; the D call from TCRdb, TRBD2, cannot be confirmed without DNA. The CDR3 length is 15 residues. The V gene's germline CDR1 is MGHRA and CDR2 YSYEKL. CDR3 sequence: CASSQGGISTGELFF.

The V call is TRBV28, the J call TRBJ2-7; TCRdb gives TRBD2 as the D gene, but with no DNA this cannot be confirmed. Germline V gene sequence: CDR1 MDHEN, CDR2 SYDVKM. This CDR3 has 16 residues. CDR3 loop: CASTVAGLAGVHEQYF.

CDR3 in amino acids: CASSYYMTGSFSYEQYF. The chain uses TRBV5-6 and TRBJ2-7; TCRdb designates TRBD1, a call that cannot be tested without DNA. CDR1 and CDR2 from the germline V gene are SGHDT and YYEEEE. This CDR3 contains 17 residues.

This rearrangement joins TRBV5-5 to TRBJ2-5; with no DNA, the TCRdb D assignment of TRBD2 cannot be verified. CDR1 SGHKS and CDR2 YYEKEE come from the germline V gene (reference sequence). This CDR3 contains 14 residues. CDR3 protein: CASSTSGSGVTQYF.

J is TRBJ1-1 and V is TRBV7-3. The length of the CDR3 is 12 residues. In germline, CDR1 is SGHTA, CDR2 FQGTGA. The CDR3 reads CASSLRVSEAFF.

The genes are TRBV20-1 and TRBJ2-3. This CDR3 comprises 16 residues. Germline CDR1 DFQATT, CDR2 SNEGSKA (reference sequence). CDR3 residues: CSARDPLAGITDTQYF.

CDR3: CASSLGRDSTEAFF. The chain has TRBV7-9 and TRBJ1-1; the D gene TCRdb calls, TRBD1, cannot be checked with no DNA. The CDR3 is 14 residues long. From germline, CDR1 is SEHNR and CDR2 FQNEAQ (reference sequence).

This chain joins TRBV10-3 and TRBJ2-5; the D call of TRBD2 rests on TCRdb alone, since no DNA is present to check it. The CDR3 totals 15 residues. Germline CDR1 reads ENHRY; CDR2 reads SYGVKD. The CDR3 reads CAISDLGLQRETQYF.

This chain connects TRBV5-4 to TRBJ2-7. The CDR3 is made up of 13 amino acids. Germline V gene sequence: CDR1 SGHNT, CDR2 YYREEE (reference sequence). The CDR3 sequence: CASSSVNSYEQYF.

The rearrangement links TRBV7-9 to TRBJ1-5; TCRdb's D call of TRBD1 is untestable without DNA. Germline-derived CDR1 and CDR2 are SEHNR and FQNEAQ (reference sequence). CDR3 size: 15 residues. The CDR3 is CASSLGGQGAQPQHF.

The CDR3 protein is CASSGGRATEQFF. V usage is TRBV12-3 or TRBV12-4 and J usage is TRBJ2-1; the D call of TRBD2 rests on TCRdb alone, since no DNA is present to check it. CDR3 size: 13 residues.

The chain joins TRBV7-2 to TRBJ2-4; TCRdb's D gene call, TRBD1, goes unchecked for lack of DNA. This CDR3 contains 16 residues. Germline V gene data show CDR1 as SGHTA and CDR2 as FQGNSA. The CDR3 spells CASSPRTGLTKNIQYF.

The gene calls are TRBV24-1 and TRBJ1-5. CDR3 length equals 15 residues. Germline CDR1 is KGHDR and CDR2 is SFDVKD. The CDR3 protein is CATSYGPGGNQPQHF.

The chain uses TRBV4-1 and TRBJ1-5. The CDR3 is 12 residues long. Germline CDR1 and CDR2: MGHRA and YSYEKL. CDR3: CASGQGDQPQHF.

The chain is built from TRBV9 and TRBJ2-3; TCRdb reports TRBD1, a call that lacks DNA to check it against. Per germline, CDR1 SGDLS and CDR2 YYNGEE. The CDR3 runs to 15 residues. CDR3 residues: CASSSPGGFTDTQYF.

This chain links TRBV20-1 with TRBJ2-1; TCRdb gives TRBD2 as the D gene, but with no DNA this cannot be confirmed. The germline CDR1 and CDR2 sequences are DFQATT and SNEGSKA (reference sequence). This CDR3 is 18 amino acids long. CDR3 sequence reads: CSARKSTSGIKYYNEQFF.

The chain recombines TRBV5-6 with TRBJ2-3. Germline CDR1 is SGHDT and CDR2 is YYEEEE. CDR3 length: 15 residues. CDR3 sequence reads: CASSLFGRSTDTQYF.

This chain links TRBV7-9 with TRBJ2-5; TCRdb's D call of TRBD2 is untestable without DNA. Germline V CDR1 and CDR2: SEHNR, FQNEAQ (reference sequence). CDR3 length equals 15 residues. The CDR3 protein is CASSSPPGLQETQYF.

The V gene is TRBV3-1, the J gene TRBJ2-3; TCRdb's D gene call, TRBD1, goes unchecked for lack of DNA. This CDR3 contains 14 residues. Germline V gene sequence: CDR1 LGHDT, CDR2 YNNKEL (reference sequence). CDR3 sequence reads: CASSQGQFTDTQYF.

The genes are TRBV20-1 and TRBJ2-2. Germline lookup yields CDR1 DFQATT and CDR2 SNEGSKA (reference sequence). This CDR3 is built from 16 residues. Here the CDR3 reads CSARDLRQANTGELFF.

The CDR3 sequence is CASTLWRDRDLNEQFF. The rearrangement uses TRBV7-9 and TRBJ2-1; TCRdb gives TRBD1 as the D gene, but with no DNA this cannot be confirmed. The V gene's germline CDR1 is SEHNR and CDR2 FQNEAQ (reference sequence). This CDR3 region has 16 residues.

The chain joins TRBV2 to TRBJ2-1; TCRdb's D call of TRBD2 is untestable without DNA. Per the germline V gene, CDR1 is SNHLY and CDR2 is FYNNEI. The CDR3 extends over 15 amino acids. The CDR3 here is CASNPQNLVNNEQFF.

The CDR3 spells CASSPRGQAQETQYF. The J gene is TRBJ2-5, the V gene TRBV7-7; no DNA is available, so the TRBD1 call from TCRdb remains unchecked. In germline, CDR1 is SSHAT, CDR2 FNYEAQ (reference sequence). The CDR3 is 15 residues long. The entire variable domain, with the rest obtained from reference TRBV7-7 and TRBJ2-5, is as follows: GAGVSQSPRYKVTKRGQDVTLRCDPISSHATLYWYQQALGQGPEFLTYFNYEAQPDKSGLPSDRFSAERPEGSISTLTIQRTEQRDSAMYRCASSPRGQAQETQYFGPGTRLLVL.

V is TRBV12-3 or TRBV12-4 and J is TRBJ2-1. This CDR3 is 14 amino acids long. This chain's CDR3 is CASSLRERYNEQFF.